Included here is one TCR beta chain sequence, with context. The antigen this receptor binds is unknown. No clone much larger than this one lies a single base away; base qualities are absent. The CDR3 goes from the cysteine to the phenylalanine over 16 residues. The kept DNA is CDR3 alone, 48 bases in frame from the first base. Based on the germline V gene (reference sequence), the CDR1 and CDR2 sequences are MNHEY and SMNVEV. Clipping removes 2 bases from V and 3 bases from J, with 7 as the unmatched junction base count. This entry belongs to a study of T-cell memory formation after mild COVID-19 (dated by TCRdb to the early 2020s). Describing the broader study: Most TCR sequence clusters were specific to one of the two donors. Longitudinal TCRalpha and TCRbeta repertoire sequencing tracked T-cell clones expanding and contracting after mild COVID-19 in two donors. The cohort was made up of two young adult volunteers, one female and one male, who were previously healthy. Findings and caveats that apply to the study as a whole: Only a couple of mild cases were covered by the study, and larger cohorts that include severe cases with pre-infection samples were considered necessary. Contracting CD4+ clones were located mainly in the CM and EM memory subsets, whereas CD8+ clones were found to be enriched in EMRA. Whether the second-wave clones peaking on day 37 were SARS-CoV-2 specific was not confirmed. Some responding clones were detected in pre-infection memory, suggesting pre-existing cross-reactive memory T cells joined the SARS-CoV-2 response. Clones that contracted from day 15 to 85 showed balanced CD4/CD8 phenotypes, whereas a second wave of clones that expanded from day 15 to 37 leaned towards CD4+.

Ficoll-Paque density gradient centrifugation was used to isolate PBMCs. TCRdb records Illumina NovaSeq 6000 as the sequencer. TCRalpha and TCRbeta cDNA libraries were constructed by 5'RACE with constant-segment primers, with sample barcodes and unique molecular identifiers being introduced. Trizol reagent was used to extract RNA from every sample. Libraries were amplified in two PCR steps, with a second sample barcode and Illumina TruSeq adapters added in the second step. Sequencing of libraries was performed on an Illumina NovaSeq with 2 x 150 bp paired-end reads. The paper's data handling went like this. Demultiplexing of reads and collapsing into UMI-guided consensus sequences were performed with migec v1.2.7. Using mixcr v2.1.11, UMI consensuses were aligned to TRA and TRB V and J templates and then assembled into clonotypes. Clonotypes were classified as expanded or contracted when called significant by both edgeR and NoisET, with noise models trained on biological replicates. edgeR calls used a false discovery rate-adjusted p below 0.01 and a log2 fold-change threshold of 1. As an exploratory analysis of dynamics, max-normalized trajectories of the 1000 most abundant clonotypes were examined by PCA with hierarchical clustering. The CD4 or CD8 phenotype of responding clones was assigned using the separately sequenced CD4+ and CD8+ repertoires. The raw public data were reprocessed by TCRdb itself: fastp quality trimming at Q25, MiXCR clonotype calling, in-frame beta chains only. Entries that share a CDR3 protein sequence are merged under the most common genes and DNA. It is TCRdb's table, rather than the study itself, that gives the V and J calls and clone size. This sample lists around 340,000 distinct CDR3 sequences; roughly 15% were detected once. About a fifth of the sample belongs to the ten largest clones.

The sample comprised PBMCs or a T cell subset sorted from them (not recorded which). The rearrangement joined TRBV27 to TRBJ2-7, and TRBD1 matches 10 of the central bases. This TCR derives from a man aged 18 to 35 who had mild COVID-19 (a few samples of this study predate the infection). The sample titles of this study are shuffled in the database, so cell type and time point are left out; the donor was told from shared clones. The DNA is TGTGCCAGCAGTTTAACGGGGACAGGGGCAATCTACGAGCAGTACTTC. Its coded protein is CASSLTGTGAIYEQYF.